Below, 32 T cell receptor beta chains from the same sample are listed, as sequenced in a study of T cells after yellow fever vaccination. From the 5' RACE reads, TCRdb called clonotypes with MiXCR, one entry per CDR3 protein. This table holds about 360,000 distinct CDR3 sequences, approximately 5.7% found once. Sample: PBMCs, taken 5 days after the yellow fever booster vaccination. The receptors here all came from a man aged 25-45 years who received the YFV17D yellow fever vaccine.

The V call is TRBV24-1, the J call TRBJ1-1, with D tentatively TRBD1 (5 bases). The CDR3 has 13 amino acids. Per the germline V gene, CDR1 is KGHDR and CDR2 is SFDVKD. Trimming left V 4 bases short and J 5 bases short, with 10 bases between. CDR3 DNA sequence: TGTGCCACCAGTGACCATCAGGGAACTGAAGCTTTCTTT. Translated: CATSDHQGTEAFF.

This clonotype was seen repeatedly, ten times or more. V and J are TRBV15 and TRBJ1-5; D gene unclear. The CDR3 sequence is 15 residues long. Germline V gene lookup returns CDR1 LNHNV and CDR2 YYDKDF (reference sequence). V was clipped by 3 bases and J by 6 bases, with 15 bases between them. The CDR3 DNA follows: TGTGCCACCAGCAGGGCTGGAGGGTCCAGTCAGCCCCAGCATTTT. Translation gives CATSRAGGSSQPQHF. Drawing the rest from reference TRBV15 and TRBJ1-5, the complete variable domain is DAMVIQNPRYQVTQFGKPVTLSCSQTLNHNVMYWYQQKSSQAPKLLFHYYDKDFNNEADTPDNFQSRRPNTSFCFLDIRSPGLGDTAMYLCATSRAGGSSQPQHFGDGTRLSIL.

This chain links TRBV28 with TRBJ1-2, with D uncertain. V lost 2 bases to trimming and J lost 8 bases, with 15 bases between them. This CDR3 has 14 amino acids. Germline assignment: CDR1 MDHEN and CDR2 SYDVKM. CDR3 amino acids: CASSLVQALSGYTF. The CDR3 DNA follows: TGTGCCAGCAGTTTAGTCCAGGCCCTCAGCGGCTACACCTTC.

This clonotype was observed at least ten times. The chain combines TRBV24-1 with TRBJ2-7; D not certain. Between the trimmed V and J ends, which lost 5 bases and 2 bases, there was a span of 9 bases. Looked up from germline, CDR1 is KGHDR and CDR2 is SFDVKD. CDR3 length: 13 residues. The CDR3 region is CATSAPATYEQYF. In nucleotides, the CDR3 is TGTGCCACCAGTGCCCCCGCAACCTACGAGCAGTACTTC.

This clonotype was detected a few times. The rearrangement uses TRBV12-3 or TRBV12-4 and TRBJ2-2; 10 positions match TRBD2. V dropped 6 bases and J dropped 2; count of bases not matched to a gene: 6. The CDR3 contains 16 residues. CDR3 sequence reads: CASSPSGRGNTGELFF. The CDR3 DNA follows: TGTGCCAGCAGCCCCAGCGGGAGGGGAAACACCGGGGAGCTGTTTTTT.

The chain is built from TRBV12-3 or TRBV12-4 and TRBJ2-3; 12 bases are a match to TRBD2. The junction had 4 bases not matched to a gene; V was cut back by 8 bases and J by 4 bases. The CDR3 runs 14 residues. In DNA, the CDR3 is TGTGCCAGCCGTTCTAGCGGGAGGGCAGATACGCAGTATTTT. Translation: CASRSSGRADTQYF.

This clonotype was seen ten or more times. The chain employs TRBV7-3 and TRBJ1-1; the D is unclear. The CDR3 is 13 amino acids. The V gene lost 5 bases and the J gene lost 7 bases, with 14 bases spanning the gap. The germline V gene encodes CDR1 SGHTA and CDR2 FQGTGA. The CDR3: CASSTDASGEAFF. The DNA of the CDR3 is TGTGCCAGCAGCACGGACGCATCAGGTGAAGCTTTCTTT. The full variable domain, its missing parts supplied by reference TRBV7-3 and TRBJ1-1, is GAGVSQTPSNKVTEKGKYVELRCDPISGHTALYWYRQSLGQGPEFLIYFQGTGAADDSGLPNDRFFAVRPEGSVSTLKIQRTERGDSAVYLCASSTDASGEAFFGQGTRLTVV.

This clonotype appeared a few times. V and J are TRBV28 and TRBJ2-7; 9 bases align to TRBD1. Trimming at V came to 5 bases and at J to 3 bases, leaving 14 bases not matched to a gene. The germline gives CDR1 MDHEN, CDR2 SYDVKM. The CDR3 extends over 17 amino acids. The CDR3 sequence is CASSPPSPGTGNYEQYF. The CDR3 DNA follows: TGTGCCAGCAGTCCTCCGTCCCCCGGGACAGGGAACTACGAGCAGTACTTC.

V gene TRBV5-1 combines with J gene TRBJ2-2; TRBD1 agrees at 7 bases. The CDR3 consists of 13 residues. The germline V gene encodes CDR1 SGHRS and CDR2 YFSETQ. With V trimmed by 4 bases and J by 8 bases, 5 bases remained unmatched. The CDR3, as DNA: TGCGCCAGCAGCCAAGACAGGGAGGGGGAGCTGTTTTTT. Residues: CASSQDREGELFF.

This chain connects TRBV6-1 to TRBJ1-1, with 7 bases fitting TRBD1. CDR3 length: 14 amino acids. Trimming at V came to 9 bases and at J to 3 bases, leaving 10 bases not matched to a gene. Germline V lookup: CDR1 MNHNS, CDR2 SASEGT. The CDR3 reads CARRSQGEYTEAFF. Here the CDR3 DNA reads TGTGCCAGAAGGTCCCAGGGGGAGTACACTGAAGCTTTCTTT.

This clonotype was seen repeatedly, ten times or more. This chain connects TRBV7-9 to TRBJ1-1; TRBD1 aligns across 7 bases. From germline, CDR1 is SEHNR and CDR2 FQNEAQ (reference sequence). V lost 0 bases, J lost 5 bases, and 6 bases stayed unmatched. The CDR3 is 15 residues long. CDR3 in DNA: TGTGCCAGCAGCTTAGCGACAGGGTGGAAGACTGAAGCTTTCTTT. Translating it yields CASSLATGWKTEAFF. Drawing the rest from reference TRBV7-9 and TRBJ1-1, the complete variable domain is DTGVSQNPRHKITKRGQNVTFRCDPISEHNRLYWYRQTLGQGPEFLTYFQNEAQLEKSRLLSDRFSAERPKGSFSTLEIQRTEQGDSAMYLCASSLATGWKTEAFFGQGTRLTVV.

This rearrangement joins TRBV27 to TRBJ2-5; the match to TRBD2 covers 8 bases. CDR3 length: 15 amino acids. Looked up from germline, CDR1 is MNHEY and CDR2 is SMNVEV (reference sequence). J was trimmed by 5 bases and V by 6 bases; bases with no gene match: 11. The CDR3 region has the DNA TGTGCCAGCAGGACTTTAGCGGGATCGGGGGAGACCCAGTACTTC. Its translation is CASRTLAGSGETQYF.

V and J are TRBV5-1 and TRBJ2-7, with 10 bases matching TRBD2. V shed 2 bases, J shed 2 bases, and the junction held 10 bases outside the gene matches. The CDR3 has 17 residues. Germline V lookup: CDR1 SGHRS, CDR2 YFSETQ. CDR3 bases: TGCGCCAGCAGCTTAAACTTGAATAGCGGGAGGCCCTACGAGCAGTACTTC. Translated, it gives CASSLNLNSGRPYEQYF. The whole variable domain, remainder taken from reference TRBV5-1 and TRBJ2-7, is KAGVTQTPRYLIKTRGQQVTLSCSPISGHRSVSWYQQTPGQGLQFLFEYFSETQRNKGNFPGRFSGRQFSNSRSEMNVSTLELGDSALYLCASSLNLNSGRPYEQYFGPGTRLTVT.

This clonotype was picked up many times. The chain has TRBV6-7 and TRBJ2-2; D might be TRBD1 (5 bases). TRBV6-7 qualifies as an ORF whose function is uncertain. V lost 7 bases, J lost 4 bases, and 19 bases lay in between. The CDR3 consists of 16 residues. The CDR3 reads CASNSKTALSTGELFF. The DNA for the CDR3 is TGTGCCAGCAACTCCAAGACAGCCCTCAGCACCGGGGAGCTGTTTTTT.

V is TRBV20-1 and J is TRBJ2-1, with 14 bases fitting TRBD2. J gave up 8 bases and V 6 bases, and 12 bases lay outside the gene matches. CDR1 DFQATT and CDR2 SNEGSKA come from the germline V gene (reference sequence). This CDR3 has 16 residues. In nucleotides, the CDR3 is TGCAGTGCCGGGACTAGCGGGAGAGGAGGGAAACATGAGCAGTTCTTC. It specifies CSAGTSGRGGKHEQFF.

This clonotype appeared many times. The chain is built from TRBV7-2 and TRBJ2-1; unclear D gene. V lost 2 bases and J lost 6, with 8 bases in between. The germline V gene encodes CDR1 SGHTA and CDR2 FQGNSA. The CDR3 runs to 13 residues. CDR3 in amino acids: CASSLKRRNEQFF. The DNA for the CDR3 is TGTGCCAGCAGCTTAAAGAGGCGCAATGAGCAGTTCTTC.

CDR3 bases: TGTGCCAGCAGCTTTACCCCCGGGGGGTACGAGCAGTACTTC. This translates into CASSFTPGGYEQYF. V gene TRBV7-9 combines with J gene TRBJ2-7; the match to TRBD2 covers 7 bases. Germline lookup yields CDR1 SEHNR and CDR2 FQNEAQ (reference sequence). The CDR3 runs 14 residues. V trimming: 3 bases; J trimming: 4 bases; junction bases outside the gene matches: 6.

The chain couples TRBV27 to TRBJ2-3; D might be TRBD1 (6 bases). V lost 10 bases and J lost 0, with 14 bases in between. CDR1 MNHEY and CDR2 SMNVEV come from the germline V gene (reference sequence). CDR3 length equals 14 residues. For the CDR3, the DNA is TGTGCCACTGGACAGTCCGGCAGCACAGATACGCAGTATTTT. Amino acid sequence: CATGQSGSTDTQYF.

The rearrangement links TRBV20-1 to TRBJ2-2; 14 bases fit TRBD2. This CDR3 has 18 residues. Trimming took 0 bases from V and 2 from J; bases not matched to a gene: 5. Germline V lookup: CDR1 DFQATT, CDR2 SNEGSKA (reference sequence). This CDR3 reads CSAREPGLAGENTGELFF. DNA for the CDR3: TGCAGTGCTAGAGAACCGGGACTAGCGGGGGAAAACACCGGGGAGCTGTTTTTT.

The sample holds many counts of this clonotype. V and J are TRBV20-1 and TRBJ2-3; TRBD2 matches at 7 bases. Trimming took 0 bases from V and 0 from J; bases not matched to a gene: 0. Germline assignment: CDR1 DFQATT and CDR2 SNEGSKA (reference sequence). This CDR3 has 14 amino acids. CDR3 nucleotides: TGCAGTGCTAGAGATAGCGGGAGCACAGATACGCAGTATTTT. This gives the protein CSARDSGSTDTQYF.

This clonotype was observed many times. J is TRBJ2-2 and V is TRBV27; TRBD1 matches at 8 bases. The germline V gene has CDR1 MNHEY and CDR2 SMNVEV (reference sequence). This CDR3 has 15 amino acids. V shed 6 bases, J shed 9 bases, and the junction held 12 bases outside the gene matches. CDR3 DNA: TGTGCCAGCAGCTTAGAGGACAGGGACCCCCGGGAGCTGTTTTTT. Its translation: CASSLEDRDPRELFF.

This clonotype was counted many times. This sequence joins TRBV7-9 and TRBJ2-1; tentatively, D is TRBD2 (5 bases). CDR1 and CDR2 from the germline V gene are SEHNR and FQNEAQ (reference sequence). The CDR3 sequence is 15 residues long. Trimming removed 3 bases at V and 5 bases at J, with 14 bases between. CDR3 region: CASSFLGSWNNEQFF. CDR3 in DNA: TGTGCCAGCAGCTTCTTGGGGAGTTGGAACAATGAGCAGTTCTTC.

The chain employs TRBV5-1 and TRBJ1-5; the D is unclear. Between the trimmed V and J ends, which lost 5 bases and 9 bases, there was a span of 15 bases. CDR3 length: 13 residues. CDR1 is SGHRS and CDR2 is YFSETQ in the germline V gene. The CDR3 region has the DNA TGCGCCAGCAGAGAAGAACCCCGAACGCCCCAGCATTTT. Protein sequence: CASREEPRTPQHF.

This clonotype was observed many times. In nucleotides, the CDR3 is TGTGCCAGCAGCCGCGGAGTCTATGGCTACACCTTC. It yields the protein CASSRGVYGYTF. V usage is TRBV12-3 or TRBV12-4 and J usage is TRBJ1-2, with D uncertain. The CDR3 is 12 residues long. Trimming stripped 6 bases from V and 4 bases from J, with 9 bases between.

The table lists this clonotype with many counts. This chain uses TRBV29-1 with TRBJ2-5; perhaps TRBD2 as D (6 bases). Looked up from germline, CDR1 is SQVTM and CDR2 is ANQGSEA. V was trimmed by 6 bases and J by 1 base, leaving 12 bases between them. The CDR3 runs 13 residues. This CDR3 is CSVARDGQETQYF. The CDR3 coding sequence is TGCAGCGTCGCGCGGGACGGCCAAGAGACCCAGTACTTC. The whole variable domain, remainder taken from reference TRBV29-1 and TRBJ2-5, is SAVISQKPSRDICQRGTSLTIQCQVDSQVTMMFWYRQQPGQSLTLIATANQGSEATYESGFVIDKFPISRPNLTFSTLTVSNMSPEDSSIYLCSVARDGQETQYFGPGTRLLVL.

This sequence joins TRBV4-2 and TRBJ2-7, with 8 bases aligning to TRBD1. This CDR3 contains 17 residues. Germline V gene lookup returns CDR1 LGHNA and CDR2 YNFKEQ. The ends lost 0 bases at V and 1 base at J; junction bases unmatched: 8. The CDR3 region is CASSQEGTGTGSYEQYF. DNA of the CDR3: TGTGCCAGCAGCCAAGAAGGAACAGGGACAGGTTCCTACGAGCAGTACTTC.

This rearrangement joins TRBV28 to TRBJ2-7; D call uncertain. The CDR3 sequence is 14 residues long. V was cut by 3 bases and J by 9 bases, with 18 bases left in between. Germline loops: CDR1 MDHEN, CDR2 SYDVKM. Here the CDR3 reads CASSFSRRPVGQYF. The CDR3 DNA reads TGTGCCAGCAGTTTCTCGCGTCGACCAGTCGGGCAGTACTTC.

This clonotype was seen more than once but under ten times. The rearrangement joins TRBV19 to TRBJ2-5, with 7 nucleotides matching TRBD1. Germline V CDR1 and CDR2: LNHDA, SQIVND (reference sequence). CDR3 length: 15 residues. Trimming took 6 bases from V and 2 from J; bases not matched to a gene: 9. The CDR3, as DNA: TGTGCCAGTAGAAGGGGACAGACGTCTCAAGAGACCCAGTACTTC. This sequence encodes CASRRGQTSQETQYF.

This clonotype was seen many times. The CDR3 DNA reads TGTGCCAGCAGCTTAGGAACTAGCGGGAGGTATGAGCAGTTCTTC. Translating it yields CASSLGTSGRYEQFF. The chain links TRBV7-2 to TRBJ2-1; 12 bases line up with TRBD2. Germline V gene lookup returns CDR1 SGHTA and CDR2 FQGNSA. J lost 8 bases, V lost 1 base, and 3 bases had no gene match. The CDR3 consists of 15 residues.

This clonotype was seen only a few times. This chain uses TRBV10-3 with TRBJ2-3, with 14 bases fitting TRBD2. The CDR3 totals 16 residues. Losses at the gene ends were 7 bases for V and 2 bases for J; bases not matched to a gene: 5. Germline V gene lookup returns CDR1 ENHRY and CDR2 SYGVKD. CDR3 sequence: CAITGTSGRVTDTQYF. CDR3 bases: TGTGCCATCACCGGGACTAGCGGGAGAGTCACAGATACGCAGTATTTT.

The chain has TRBV30 and TRBJ2-7; D assignment may be TRBD1 or TRBD2 (6 bases each). Germline lookup yields CDR1 GTSNPN and CDR2 SVGIG (reference sequence). V dropped 5 bases and J dropped 7 bases, with 15 bases sitting between them. CDR3 length: 12 residues. The CDR3 spells CAWGQLRGEQYF. The CDR3 DNA sequence: TGTGCCTGGGGACAGCTTCGGGGGGAGCAGTACTTC.

This clonotype was seen ten or more times. The CDR3 reads CASSLDGDEQFF. The CDR3 DNA is TGTGCCAGCAGCTTAGACGGGGATGAGCAGTTCTTC. This chain joins TRBV7-9 and TRBJ2-1; possibly TRBD2 for D (5 bases). The CDR3 has 12 amino acids. Germline V gives CDR1 SEHNR, CDR2 FQNEAQ (reference sequence). V lost 1 base to trimming and J lost 8 bases, with 6 bases between them.